Below, 7 T cell receptor beta chains from the same sample are listed, as sequenced in a study of immune evolution from preneoplasia to lung adenocarcinoma. TCRdb keeps only in-frame clones here, not all; method: immunoSEQ multiplex PCR. The data contain about 8,300 clones, roughly 88% of them singletons. Input material: FFPE minimally invasive lung adenocarcinoma tissue. The receptors come from a person between 65 and 79 years old with lung adenocarcinoma.

This clone was detected a few times. The V gene is TRBV19, the J gene TRBJ1-5; TRBD1 is a possible D gene (5 bases). CDR1 and CDR2 from the germline V gene are LNHDA and SQIVND (reference sequence). This CDR3 is built from 13 residues. Trimming shortened V by 3 bases and J by 3 bases, and 6 bases separated the two germline ends. The CDR3 DNA sequence: TGTGCCAGTAGTATGGGGCCCAATCAGCCCCAGCATTTT. Amino acids: CASSMGPNQPQHF.

V and J are TRBV10-3 and TRBJ1-6; TRBD1 agrees at 7 bases. There are 15 residues in the CDR3. The germline V gene encodes CDR1 ENHRY and CDR2 SYGVKD. With 1 base clipped from V and 7 bases from J, the junction kept 4 bases outside the gene matches. In DNA, the CDR3 is TGTGCCATCAGTGAGTTCAGGGGGAGCAATTCACCCCTCCACTTT. Amino acids: CAISEFRGSNSPLHF.

The chain links TRBV28 to TRBJ1-1; D is possibly TRBD1 (6 bases). The CDR3 length is 14 residues. The germline V gene encodes CDR1 MDHEN and CDR2 SYDVKM. The V end lost 5 bases, the J end lost 4 bases, and 14 bases lay between the germline ends. Here the CDR3 DNA reads TGTGCCAGCAGTCCTGGGGCCAGGGGCACTGAAGCTTTCTTT. Translation gives CASSPGARGTEAFF.

This sequence joins TRBV5-1 and TRBJ2-1; D remains ambiguous. Trimming took off 3 bases at V and 10 bases at J, with 17 bases between the two ends. The CDR3 spans 14 residues. Germline V gives CDR1 SGHRS, CDR2 YFSETQ. The CDR3 DNA reads TGCGCCAGCAGCTCCGGTCGTACTGCCGAAGAGCAGTTCTTC. Translated: CASSSGRTAEEQFF.

The V call is TRBV19, the J call TRBJ2-1; D tentatively reads TRBD1 or TRBD2 (6 bases each). This CDR3 has 15 amino acids. The V gene lost 4 bases and the J gene lost 5 bases, with 15 bases spanning the gap. The V gene's germline CDR1 is LNHDA and CDR2 SQIVND (reference sequence). CDR3: CASSKGGAGNNEQFF. In nucleotides, the CDR3 is TGTGCCAGTAGTAAGGGGGGCGCCGGCAACAATGAGCAGTTCTTC.

This sequence joins TRBV10-3 and TRBJ2-4; D uncertain. CDR1 and CDR2 (germline): ENHRY, SYGVKD. The CDR3 extends over 14 amino acids. V was cut by 2 bases and J by 0 bases, with 5 bases left in between. CDR3 sequence (DNA): TGTGCCATCAGTGAGGGGCTAGCCAAAAACATTCAGTACTTC. Its protein is CAISEGLAKNIQYF.

J is TRBJ1-5 and V is TRBV5-8; D gene ambiguous. Germline CDR1 and CDR2: SGHTS and YDEGEE. The ends were cut back, 4 bases at V and 0 bases at J, with 17 bases in the middle. This CDR3 has 17 residues. The DNA for the CDR3 is TGTGCCAGCAGCCCCGGTAGGGTGAGTTCTAGCAATCAGCCCCAGCATTTT. Its translation: CASSPGRVSSSNQPQHF.